Each of the 27 T cell receptor beta chains below was sequenced from the same sample in a study of post-analysis software for immune sequencing data. Overall study findings and caveats: Roughly five TRBV segments appeared more often in patients than in controls, and TRBV5-6, TRBV5-1 and TRBV20-1 were among these.

Unique-molecular-identifier-tagged TCR beta cDNA libraries were used. TCRdb independently ran MiXCR on the PCR reads; one entry per CDR3 protein. In the table there are roughly 870,000 distinct CDR3 sequences, 53% of which are singletons. Antigen specificity for these receptors is unknown. The sequenced sample was blood. These receptors came from a girl aged 10-17 years with multiple sclerosis.

This clonotype has just one count. V usage is TRBV7-8 and J usage is TRBJ1-2; D remains ambiguous. This CDR3 spans 15 amino acids. CDR1 and CDR2 (germline): SGHVS, FQNEAQ. V gave up 5 bases and J gave up 0 bases, with 13 bases separating them. CDR3 residues: CASSLTEQTNYGYTF. Written as DNA, the CDR3 is TGTGCCAGCAGCCTCACGGAACAGACTAACTATGGCTACACCTTC.

A few counts support this clonotype. The chain combines TRBV4-1 with TRBJ2-1; TRBD2 matches 8 bases. V was pared by 6 bases and J by 9 bases, with 16 bases of the junction left unmatched. The germline CDR1 and CDR2 sequences are MGHRA and YSYEKL. This CDR3 is built from 16 residues. DNA for the CDR3: TGCGCCAGCAGATACACTATAGCGGGAAGAGCGAGTGAGCAGTTCTTC. Translation: CASRYTIAGRASEQFF.

This chain uses TRBV5-1 with TRBJ2-1; 12 positions agree with TRBD1. V gave up 1 base and J gave up 9 bases; unmatched junction bases: 11. The CDR3 totals 17 residues. Germline loops: CDR1 SGHRS, CDR2 YFSETQ. Here the CDR3 DNA reads TGCGCCAGCAGCTTGAGAGAACCGGGACAGGGGGCGGGTGAGCAGTTCTTC. The encoded protein is CASSLREPGQGAGEQFF.

The chain carries TRBV13 and TRBJ2-4, with TRBD2 identical over 12 bases. Matching the DNA end better, TRBJ2-7 makes the J call doubtful. In germline, CDR1 is PRHDT, CDR2 FYEKMQ (reference sequence). This CDR3 has 14 amino acids. In DNA form, the CDR3 reads TGTGCCAGCAGCCTAGCGGGGGGGGACAACGAGCAGTACTTC. This translates into CASSLAGGDNEQYF.

The V and J genes are TRBV4-2 and TRBJ2-1; 10 nucleotides line up with TRBD2. Germline assignment: CDR1 LGHNA and CDR2 YNFKEQ. This CDR3 is built from 14 residues. The trim removed 3 bases at V and 9 bases at J, leaving 5 bases unmatched. The CDR3 DNA reads as TGTGCCAGCAGCCAGAGCGGGGGGGCCAGTGAGCAGTTCTTC. This sequence encodes CASSQSGGASEQFF.

Only a few counts were recorded for this clonotype. J is TRBJ2-3 and V is TRBV29-1, with TRBD2 identical over 9 bases. The germline V gene has CDR1 SQVTM and CDR2 ANQGSEA. CDR3 length equals 14 residues. V lost 6 bases and J lost 1; bases outside the gene matches: 5. The CDR3 region is CSVARLAGTDTQYF. The CDR3 DNA follows: TGCAGCGTCGCCCGACTAGCGGGCACAGATACGCAGTATTTT.

Notes on this clonotype: A junction boundary mismatches the germline segment, possibly from a read error. This chain links TRBV5-6 with TRBJ2-4; no clear D. The CDR3 is 13 amino acids. Germline V gives CDR1 SGHDT, CDR2 YYEEEE. The CDR3 loop is CACSLAGPREQYF. The DNA of the CDR3 is TGTGCCTGCAGCTTGGCCGGACCCCGTGAGCAGTACTTC.

This chain connects TRBV7-9 to TRBJ2-4; the match to TRBD2 covers 13 bases. The DNA end lines up better with TRBJ2-5; the J call may be wrong. This CDR3 contains 16 residues. Germline V gives CDR1 SEHNR, CDR2 FQNEAQ (reference sequence). CDR3 amino acids: CASSPWTSGSHETQYF. In DNA form, the CDR3 reads TGTGCCAGCAGCCCCTGGACTAGCGGGAGTCATGAGACCCAGTACTTC.

This chain uses TRBV20-1 with TRBJ2-1, with D hard to call. Trimming pared 3 bases from V and 6 bases from J, leaving 6 bases between. The CDR3 extends over 11 amino acids. Germline V gene sequence: CDR1 DFQATT, CDR2 SNEGSKA (reference sequence). CDR3 sequence reads: CSASGPNEQFF. In DNA form, the CDR3 reads TGCAGTGCTAGCGGTCCCAATGAGCAGTTCTTC.

To note about this clonotype: A much larger clone lies one base from this, so it may be a read error. V and J are TRBV27 and TRBJ2-5, with 9 bases aligning to TRBD1. Germline loops: CDR1 MNHEY, CDR2 SMNVEV (reference sequence). Trimming at V came to 4 bases and at J to 11 bases, leaving 14 bases not matched to a gene. The CDR3 totals 15 residues. The CDR3, as DNA: TGTGCCAGCAGTTCACGGACAGGGGCAGGCAATGAGCAGTACTTC. Protein: CASSSRTGAGNEQYF.

This clonotype occurred a few times. The rearrangement links TRBV7-3 to TRBJ2-5; weak D call: TRBD1 (5 bases). The length of the CDR3 is 13 residues. V dropped 4 bases and J dropped 4 bases, with 10 bases sitting between them. Per germline, CDR1 SGHTA and CDR2 FQGTGA. The chain's CDR3 is CASSSRAGETQYF. The CDR3 nucleotides read TGTGCCAGCAGCTCCAGGGCCGGAGAGACCCAGTACTTC.

The gene calls are TRBV30 and TRBJ2-5, with TRBD2 matching 11 bases. The germline gives CDR1 GTSNPN, CDR2 SVGIG (reference sequence). This CDR3 comprises 16 residues. J gave up 1 base and V 4 bases, and 8 bases lay outside the gene matches. The CDR3, as DNA: TGTGCCTGGACTACCGGACTAGCGGGCGTCCAAGAGACCCAGTACTTC. Translating gives CAWTTGLAGVQETQYF.

V and J are TRBV2 and TRBJ2-7; no reliable D call. The V end was cut by 8 bases, the J end by 2 bases, with 13 bases between. Per the germline V gene, CDR1 is SNHLY and CDR2 is FYNNEI. The CDR3 has 13 amino acids. The CDR3 DNA follows: TGTGCCAGCGCGTTTAGGAAGACCTACGAGCAGTACTTC. The encoded protein is CASAFRKTYEQYF. The whole variable domain, filled in from reference TRBV2 and TRBJ2-7, reads EPEVTQTPSHQVTQMGQEVILRCVPISNHLYFYWYRQILGQKVEFLVSFYNNEISEKSEIFDDQFSVERPDGSNFTLKIRSTKLEDSAMYFCASAFRKTYEQYFGPGTRLTVT.

This sequence joins TRBV20-1 and TRBJ2-7; 9 positions match TRBD1. Germline assignment: CDR1 DFQATT and CDR2 SNEGSKA (reference sequence). This CDR3 spans 13 amino acids. The trim removed 7 bases at V and 3 bases at J, leaving 7 bases unmatched. CDR3 residues: CSGVRTGDYEQYF. DNA for the CDR3: TGCAGTGGCGTAAGGACAGGGGACTACGAGCAGTACTTC.

The V gene is TRBV4-2, the J gene TRBJ2-1, with D perhaps matching TRBD2 (6 bases). The DNA end favors TRBJ2-7, so the J call may be wrong. Germline CDR1 LGHNA, CDR2 YNFKEQ. This CDR3 has 14 amino acids. CDR3 coding DNA: TGTGCCAGCAGCCAAGCCGGCGGGGCCTACGAGCAGTACTTC. Encoded protein: CASSQAGGAYEQYF.

The V call is TRBV7-8, the J call TRBJ2-1; possibly TRBD1 for D (6 bases). V lost 5 bases, J lost 6 bases, and 26 bases lay in between. The CDR3 has 18 amino acids. Germline lookup yields CDR1 SGHVS and CDR2 FQNEAQ. Here the CDR3 reads CASSPLLGTGKKVNEQFF. DNA of the CDR3: TGTGCCAGCAGCCCCCTATTGGGTACAGGGAAAAAGGTCAATGAGCAGTTCTTC.

This clonotype was detected a few times. The chain links TRBV27 to TRBJ2-3, with D unclear. CDR3 length equals 13 residues. Trimming shortened V by 3 bases and J by 1 base, and 5 bases separated the two germline ends. In germline, CDR1 is MNHEY, CDR2 SMNVEV (reference sequence). CDR3 protein: CASSLPRTDTQYF. DNA for the CDR3: TGTGCCAGCAGTTTGCCCCGCACAGATACGCAGTATTTT.

This chain links TRBV29-1 with TRBJ2-7; 8 bases map to TRBD1. The CDR3 totals 14 residues. Germline V gene sequence: CDR1 SQVTM, CDR2 ANQGSEA. V lost 5 bases, J lost 1 base, and 7 bases stayed unmatched. Written as DNA, the CDR3 is TGCAGCGTTCTCTGGCGGACAGGGTCCTACGAGCAGTACTTC. It yields the protein CSVLWRTGSYEQYF.

The rearrangement uses TRBV5-1 and TRBJ1-4, with a possible D match to TRBD1 (6 bases). Germline CDR1 SGHRS, CDR2 YFSETQ. V was trimmed by 4 bases and J by 3 bases, leaving 16 bases between them. The CDR3 spans 16 residues. In nucleotides, the CDR3 is TGCGCCAGCAGCGATCTGCCAGGGGCGGCTAATGAAAAACTGTTTTTT. Its translation is CASSDLPGAANEKLFF.

This clonotype was seen more than once but under ten times. V and J are TRBV7-9 and TRBJ2-7; D possibly corresponds to TRBD1 (6 bases). The CDR3 spans 18 residues. The V gene lost 4 bases and the J gene lost 2 bases, with 24 bases spanning the gap. Germline V gene data show CDR1 as SEHNR and CDR2 as FQNEAQ (reference sequence). The CDR3, as DNA: TGTGCCAGCAGCTCCCAACCTGGGCGTACAGGGAAGCCCTACGAGCAGTACTTC. As protein: CASSSQPGRTGKPYEQYF.

The gene calls are TRBV20-1 and TRBJ2-7, with 10 bases lining up with TRBD1. Germline assignment: CDR1 DFQATT and CDR2 SNEGSKA (reference sequence). This CDR3 has 15 residues. After removal of 0 bases from V and 2 bases from J, the junction contained 4 bases not matched to a gene. CDR3 sequence reads: CSARDRGTGAYEQYF. CDR3 DNA sequence: TGCAGTGCTAGAGATCGCGGGACAGGGGCCTACGAGCAGTACTTC.

This clonotype appeared a few times. V is TRBV12-3 or TRBV12-4 and J is TRBJ1-4, with unresolved D. The CDR3 runs 14 residues. V dropped 7 bases and J dropped 4 bases, with 13 bases sitting between them. This CDR3 reads CASTRGGGNEKLFF. The CDR3, as DNA: TGTGCCAGCACCCGTGGCGGTGGTAATGAAAAACTGTTTTTT.

This clonotype was counted between two and nine times. The chain joins TRBV7-2 to TRBJ2-7; perhaps TRBD2 as D (5 bases). Per the germline V gene, CDR1 is SGHTA and CDR2 is FQGNSA. V shed 3 bases and J shed 3 bases, with 15 bases lying between them. CDR3 length: 15 amino acids. The chain's CDR3 is CASSLGDGSNYEQYF. The CDR3 DNA reads as TGTGCCAGCAGCTTGGGAGACGGGTCCAACTACGAGCAGTACTTC.

This clonotype appeared a few times. The chain employs TRBV6-5 and TRBJ1-2, with D perhaps TRBD1 (5 bases). CDR1 and CDR2 (germline): MNHEY, SVGAGI. Trimming cost V 8 bases and J 5 bases, with 21 bases left between them. This CDR3 contains 15 residues. In DNA, the CDR3 is TGTGCCAGCCAGACCCGGGCGGCAGGGAGGTATGGCTACACCTTC. It codes for CASQTRAAGRYGYTF.

The chain employs TRBV12-3 or TRBV12-4 and TRBJ2-5; D is unclear. V lost 5 bases to trimming and J lost 2 bases, with 9 bases between them. The CDR3 contains 13 residues. Written as DNA, the CDR3 is TGTGCCAGCAGTCGGTCCGGACAAGAGACCCAGTACTTC. Translating gives CASSRSGQETQYF.

This chain connects TRBV4-1 to TRBJ2-7; D remains ambiguous. V shed 0 bases and J shed 6 bases, with 6 bases lying between them. CDR3 length equals 12 residues. CDR1 and CDR2 (germline): MGHRA, YSYEKL. The CDR3 nucleotides are TGCGCCAGCAGCCAAGATACGGTCGAGCAGTACTTC. This translates into CASSQDTVEQYF.

This rearrangement joins TRBV20-1 to TRBJ2-5; TRBD2 is a possible D gene (5 bases). Trimming removed 4 bases at V and 4 bases at J, with 19 bases between. Germline lookup yields CDR1 DFQATT and CDR2 SNEGSKA (reference sequence). The CDR3 is 15 amino acids. CDR3 DNA: TGCAGTGCTAAGACGGGAATCATTCCACCAGAGACCCAGTACTTC. Its protein product is CSAKTGIIPPETQYF.